This TCR beta chain was sequenced in a study of vaccination and CD4 T cells after COVID-19. Study-level background: All convalescent patients were nasal swab PCR positive for SARS-CoV-2; several had mild and one severe disease. The convalescent population consisted of six males and four females, two of whom were of Hispanic ethnicity. Post-vaccination samples were procured at a median of roughly 76 days following dose two (range 14 to 241).

This CDR3 is 15 amino acids long. V was clipped by 4 bases and J by 4 bases, with 15 bases between them. Germline V gene lookup returns CDR1 MNHEY and CDR2 SMNVEV (reference sequence). Findings and caveats of the study: Clonotypes reactive to SARS-CoV-2 had a median that went up from 21 to 38, but not significantly.

This clonotype has only a few counts. As yet, its antigen is unknown. TCRdb re-called the PCR reads through MiXCR, storing one row per CDR3 protein. The sample lists 15,000 to 17,000 distinct CDR3 sequences, roughly two thirds occurring once. This receptor was identified in a human donor who had recovered from COVID-19. The sample was CD4+ T cells from blood, taken after SARS-CoV-2 vaccination. The rearrangement joins TRBV27 to TRBJ2-3; the D is unclear. The CDR3 region has the DNA TGTGCCAGCAGTTCACTCCGACGCGGACCAGATACGCAGTATTTT. This translates into CASSSLRRGPDTQYF.